The sequence of this T cell receptor beta chain was determined in a study of T cells after yellow fever vaccination. For the study at large: Each low-cell-number fraction was prepared by means of SMART-Seq v4 Ultra Low Input.

Study-wide findings and caveats: A small proportion of clonotypes was detected in both the CD4 and CD8 compartments. Post-booster samples contained most primary-vaccination clones (approximately 96% CD4, approximately 88% CD8). The secondary response showed a weaker magnitude and a faster peak, day 5 versus 15.

Note on this clonotype: The target antigen is unknown.

Each CDR3 protein is one row after TCRdb ran MiXCR on the 5' RACE reads. The data hold about 200,000 distinct CDR3 sequences, with more than 3% observed a single time. The CDR3 totals 17 residues. Trimming pared 3 bases from V and 1 base from J, leaving 17 bases between. Germline lookup yields CDR1 WNHNN and CDR2 SYGVQD (reference sequence). The chain is built from TRBV10-1 and TRBJ2-3; TRBD2 is a possible D gene (6 bases). Here the sequenced sample was CD4+ T cells sorted from PBMCs, taken 10 days after the yellow fever booster vaccination. The clonotype comes from a man aged 18 to 35 who received the YFV17D yellow fever vaccine. The DNA for the CDR3 is TGCGCCAGCAGTGAATTCCCACTAGCAGTAGGCACAGATACGCAGTATTTT. Translated: CASSEFPLAVGTDTQYF.